This TCR beta chain was obtained from a study of OX40 agonist ivuxolimab in advanced cancers. Study information: Ivuxolimab, which patients received intravenously every 2 weeks, was dosed at 0.01 to 10 mg/kg. Patients treated during dose escalation were battling hepatocellular carcinoma, melanoma, renal cell or head and neck cancer.

Germline CDR1 reads WNHNN; CDR2 reads SYGVQD (reference sequence). Between the trimmed V and J ends, which lost 6 bases and 4 bases, there was a span of 10 bases. The CDR3 has 14 residues. Points from the study as a whole: Partial responders treated at 0.1-3.0 mg/kg exhibited clonal expansion among the lowest measured. At doses 0.1 to 3.0 mg/kg, CD4+ and CD8+ clones expanded.

Using immunoSEQ multiplex PCR, the repertoire was profiled, and TCRdb retains in-frame clones only, with some absent. The sample contains approximately 89,000 clones, roughly 90% of which appear only once. This clone was recorded only once. The target antigen is unknown. The input for sequencing was CD4+ or CD8+ T cells sorted from blood, taken in a trial of the OX40 agonist ivuxolimab. The receptor was derived from an adult with an advanced solid tumor such as melanoma, head and neck, liver or kidney cancer. The chain uses TRBV10-1 and TRBJ2-6; D might be TRBD1 (6 bases). The CDR3 sequence: CASSSGDGANVLTF. The DNA of the CDR3 is TGCGCCAGCAGCTCAGGGGACGGGGCCAACGTCCTGACTTTC.